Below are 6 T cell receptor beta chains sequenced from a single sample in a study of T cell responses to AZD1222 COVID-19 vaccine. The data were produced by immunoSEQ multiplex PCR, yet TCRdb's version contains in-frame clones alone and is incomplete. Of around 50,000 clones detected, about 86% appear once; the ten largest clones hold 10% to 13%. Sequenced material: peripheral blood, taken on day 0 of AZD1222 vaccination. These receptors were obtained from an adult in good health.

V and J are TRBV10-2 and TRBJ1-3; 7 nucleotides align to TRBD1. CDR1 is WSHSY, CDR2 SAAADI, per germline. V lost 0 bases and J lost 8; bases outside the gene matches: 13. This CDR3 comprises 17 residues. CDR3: CASSESAQHRGTDTIYF. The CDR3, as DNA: TGCGCCAGCAGTGAGTCGGCGCAGCACAGGGGAACGGACACCATATATTTT.

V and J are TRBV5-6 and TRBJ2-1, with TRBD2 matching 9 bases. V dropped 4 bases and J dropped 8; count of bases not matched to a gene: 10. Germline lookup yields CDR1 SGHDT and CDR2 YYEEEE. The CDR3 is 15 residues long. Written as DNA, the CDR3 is TGTGCCAGCAGCCCTTCCGGGACTAGCACCGATGAGCAGTTCTTC. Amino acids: CASSPSGTSTDEQFF.

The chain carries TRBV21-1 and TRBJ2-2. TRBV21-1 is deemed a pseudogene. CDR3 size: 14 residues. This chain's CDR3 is CASSKFPGHRGAVF. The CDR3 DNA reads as TGTGCCAGCAGCAAATTTCCGGGGCACCGGGGAGCTGTTTTT.

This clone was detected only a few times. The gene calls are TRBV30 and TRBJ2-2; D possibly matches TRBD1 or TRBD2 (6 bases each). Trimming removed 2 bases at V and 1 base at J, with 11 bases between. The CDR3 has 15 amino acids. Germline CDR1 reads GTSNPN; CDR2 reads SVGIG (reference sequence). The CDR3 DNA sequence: TGTGCCTGGAGTATAGAGGGGGGGAACACCGGGGAGCTGTTTTTT. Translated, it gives CAWSIEGGNTGELFF.

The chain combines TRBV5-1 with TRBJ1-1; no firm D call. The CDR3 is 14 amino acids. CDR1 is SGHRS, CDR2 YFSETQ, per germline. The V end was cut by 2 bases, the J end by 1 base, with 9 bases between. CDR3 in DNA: TGCGCCAGCAGCTTCAACACAGCGAACACTGAAGCTTTCTTT. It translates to CASSFNTANTEAFF.

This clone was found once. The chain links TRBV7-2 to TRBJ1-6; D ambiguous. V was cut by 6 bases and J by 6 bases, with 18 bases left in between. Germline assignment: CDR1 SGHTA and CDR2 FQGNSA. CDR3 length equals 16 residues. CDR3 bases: TGTGCCAGCAGTCAGACGGCTCCCTGGGCTAATTCACCCCTCCACTTT. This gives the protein CASSQTAPWANSPLHF.